Shown below are 22 T cell receptor beta chains from a single sample sequenced in a study of blood T cell repertoires in COVID-19 (dated by TCRdb to between 2020 and 2021). Library method: the immunoSEQ multiplex PCR assay. TCRdb took over this immuneACCESS table, retaining in-frame rearrangements with V and J assigned. Such tables are incomplete; in checked studies, under half of the missing clones stem from an unresolved V gene, and the remainder is unexplained. For this sample the table gives roughly 71,000 clones, of which 80% were detected only once. Together, the top ten hold roughly 20% of the sample. Sequencing was done on a sample of peripheral blood. These receptor sequences come from a man between 70 and 80 years old who had recovered from COVID-19.

The chain is built from TRBV5-4 and TRBJ1-2, with D possibly being TRBD1 (5 bases). The ends were cut back, 0 bases at V and 4 bases at J, with 19 bases in the middle. This CDR3 comprises 17 residues. CDR1 is SGHNT and CDR2 is YYREEE in the germline V gene (reference sequence). CDR3 in DNA: TGTGCCAGCAGCTTGGCTTTTATTTCGACAGTAAGCTATGGCTACACCTTC. This translates into CASSLAFISTVSYGYTF. Full variable domain (remainder filled in from reference TRBV5-4 and TRBJ1-2): ETGVTQSPTHLIKTRGQQVTLRCSSQSGHNTVSWYQQALGQGPQFIFQYYREEENGRGNFPPRFSGLQFPNYSSELNVNALELDDSALYLCASSLAFISTVSYGYTFGSGTRLTVV.

The gene calls are TRBV10-3 and TRBJ1-1, with D unclear. The CDR3 has 12 amino acids. V shed 5 bases and J shed 11 bases, with 15 bases lying between them. The germline CDR1 and CDR2 sequences are ENHRY and SYGVKD. CDR3 nucleotide sequence: TGTGCCATCAGTAATCCGGGAAATGATGCTTTCTTT. Translated, it gives CAISNPGNDAFF.

The genes are TRBV7-8 and TRBJ1-5, with D unclear. The germline V and J ends were trimmed by 8 bases and 4 bases, with 18 bases remaining between them. The CDR3 is 15 residues long. Germline CDR1 and CDR2: SGHVS and FQNEAQ. CDR3 loop: CASSRGRILNQPQHF. For the CDR3, the DNA is TGTGCCAGCTCTCGCGGGAGGATTCTTAATCAGCCCCAGCATTTT.

This chain uses TRBV7-9 with TRBJ2-1; TRBD2 aligns across 14 bases. V lost 5 bases, J lost 3 bases, and 12 bases stayed unmatched. This CDR3 contains 19 residues. Per the germline V gene, CDR1 is SEHNR and CDR2 is FQNEAQ (reference sequence). The CDR3 is CASSRELGLAGDVYNEQFF. CDR3 sequence (DNA): TGTGCCAGCAGCCGAGAGCTGGGACTAGCGGGGGACGTCTACAATGAGCAGTTCTTC. The full variable domain, with the rest looked up from reference TRBV7-9 and TRBJ2-1, is DTGVSQNPRHKITKRGQNVTFRCDPISEHNRLYWYRQTLGQGPEFLTYFQNEAQLEKSRLLSDRFSAERPKGSFSTLEIQRTEQGDSAMYLCASSRELGLAGDVYNEQFFGPGTRLTVL.

The rearrangement joins TRBV4-3 to TRBJ1-2; tentative D call: TRBD1 (6 bases). The V end lost 0 bases, the J end lost 4 bases, and 15 bases lay between the germline ends. The CDR3 has 16 amino acids. The germline V gene has CDR1 LGHNA and CDR2 YSLEER. The CDR3 protein is CASSQELTGILYGYTF. CDR3 coding DNA: TGCGCCAGCAGCCAAGAACTTACAGGGATCCTCTATGGCTACACCTTC.

The rearrangement joins TRBV29-1 to TRBJ1-4, with D possibly matching TRBD1 (6 bases). Germline V lookup: CDR1 SQVTM, CDR2 ANQGSEA. The V end was cut by 7 bases, the J end by 6 bases, with 18 bases between. The CDR3 is 14 amino acids. The CDR3 coding sequence is TGCAGCGGTCTTCAAGGGGGTAAATATGAAAAACTGTTTTTT. It encodes CSGLQGGKYEKLFF.

The chain employs TRBV24-1 and TRBJ2-5; TRBD1 agrees at 7 bases. CDR1 is KGHDR and CDR2 is SFDVKD in the germline V gene. The CDR3 is made up of 17 amino acids. The V and J ends lost 4 bases and 3 bases, in that order; junction bases with no gene match: 13. CDR3 amino acids: CATSDRHMNRGKETQYF. The CDR3 DNA reads as TGTGCCACCAGTGACCGACATATGAACAGGGGTAAAGAGACCCAGTACTTC.

This clone was seen just once. The rearrangement links TRBV12-3 or TRBV12-4 to TRBJ1-1; possibly TRBD1 for D (6 bases). This CDR3 region has 11 residues. V lost 5 bases and J 8 bases, leaving 9 bases between the germline ends. The CDR3 region is CASSRDREAFF. The CDR3 DNA sequence: TGTGCCAGCAGTAGAGACAGGGAAGCTTTCTTT.

This clone has a handful of counts. The rearrangement joins TRBV19 to TRBJ2-1; 10 nucleotides align to TRBD2. This CDR3 is built from 16 residues. V shed 5 bases and J 9 bases; nucleotides not matched to a gene: 13. Germline CDR1 LNHDA, CDR2 SQIVND (reference sequence). This chain's CDR3 is CASSSDLAGVFGEQFF. CDR3 coding DNA: TGTGCCAGTAGTTCCGACCTAGCGGGAGTCTTTGGTGAGCAGTTCTTC.

This clone turned up a few times. The rearrangement uses TRBV28 and TRBJ1-1, with 8 positions matching TRBD1. Germline V lookup: CDR1 MDHEN, CDR2 SYDVKM. J was trimmed by 2 bases and V by 6 bases; bases with no gene match: 8. The CDR3 is 15 residues long. The DNA for the CDR3 is TGTGCCAGCAGCGTACTCAGGGGGCGCAACACTGAAGCTTTCTTT. As protein: CASSVLRGRNTEAFF.

V gene TRBV7-2 combines with J gene TRBJ1-3; maybe TRBD1 (5 bases). The CDR3 totals 16 residues. Trimming took off 5 bases at V and 3 bases at J, with 17 bases between the two ends. Germline CDR1 and CDR2: SGHTA and FQGNSA. For the CDR3, the DNA is TGTGCCAGCAGCCTCAACGGGGGGGGTAGTGGAAACACCATATATTTT. Its translation: CASSLNGGGSGNTIYF.

The rearrangement links TRBV7-2 to TRBJ1-2, with TRBD1 identical over 8 bases. The CDR3 extends over 16 amino acids. V lost 1 base and J lost 6; bases outside the gene matches: 10. From germline, CDR1 is SGHTA and CDR2 FQGNSA. The DNA for the CDR3 is TGTGCCAGCAGCTTAGTCAGGGGGCAGGGTTCGGATGGCTACACCTTC. As protein: CASSLVRGQGSDGYTF.

The chain recombines TRBV11-2 with TRBJ1-1, with D perhaps matching TRBD1 (5 bases). CDR1 SGHAT and CDR2 FQNNGV come from the germline V gene. V was clipped by 1 base and J by 6 bases, with 15 bases between them. This CDR3 has 15 amino acids. The CDR3 DNA reads as TGTGCCAGCAGCTTAGTGCCGGCAGGGTGGGCTGAAGCTTTCTTT. It specifies CASSLVPAGWAEAFF.

V is TRBV9 and J is TRBJ1-6, with 9 bases that match TRBD1. Unmatched junction bases numbered 2, after V lost 5 bases and J lost 5 bases. The CDR3 has 14 residues. The germline gives CDR1 SGDLS, CDR2 YYNGEE. The CDR3 nucleotides read TGTGCCAGCAGAAGGGACAGGGATAATTCACCCCTCCACTTT. This translates into CASRRDRDNSPLHF.

J is TRBJ2-2 and V is TRBV7-3, with D unclear. CDR3 length: 14 residues. The V end was cut by 5 bases, the J end by 0 bases, with 7 bases between. CDR1 and CDR2 from the germline V gene are SGHTA and FQGTGA. Here the CDR3 DNA reads TGTGCCAGCAGCATGACAACGAACACCGGGGAGCTGTTTTTT. Translated: CASSMTTNTGELFF.

The chain employs TRBV23-1 and TRBJ1-2; D call uncertain. TRBV23-1 is given ORF status, its function remaining uncertain. The CDR3 has 16 residues. V gave up 4 bases and J gave up 4 bases, with 19 bases separating them. Here the CDR3 DNA reads TGCGCCAGCAGTCGTCCGGGAGCCTTAGTGCGCTATGGCTACACCTTC. Its translation is CASSRPGALVRYGYTF.

This chain uses TRBV6-2 or TRBV6-3 with TRBJ1-6, with TRBD1 identical over 7 bases. The J segment lost 8 bases and the V segment lost 6 bases, leaving 4 bases of the junction unmatched. The CDR3 covers 13 residues. CDR1 is MNHEY, CDR2 SVGEGT, per germline. The CDR3 here is CASSPDRDSPLHF. CDR3 DNA: TGTGCCAGCAGCCCCGACAGGGATTCACCCCTCCACTTT.

Worth noting for this clone: This CDR3 is also generated by other DNA sequences in the sample. The rearrangement uses TRBV5-1 and TRBJ1-6; D remains unclear. This CDR3 spans 14 amino acids. Deletions cut 0 bases from V and 7 bases from J, with 8 bases between. Germline lookup yields CDR1 SGHRS and CDR2 YFSETQ. CDR3 residues: CASSLGQENSPLHF. In DNA form, the CDR3 reads TGCGCCAGCAGCTTGGGACAAGAAAATTCACCCCTCCACTTT.

CDR3: CASSVAIESDTQYF. The CDR3 DNA reads TGTGCCAGCAGCGTAGCCATAGAATCAGATACGCAGTATTTT. The V and J genes are TRBV9 and TRBJ2-3, with no clear D. Germline CDR1 is SGDLS and CDR2 is YYNGEE. The CDR3 is 14 residues long. V was clipped by 0 bases and J by 4 bases, with 9 bases between them.

CDR3 amino acids: CASTTGKVSPLHF. CDR3 DNA sequence: TGTGCCAGCACCACAGGGAAAGTCTCACCCCTCCACTTT. The V and J genes are TRBV6-6 and TRBJ1-6, with D possibly being TRBD1 (6 bases). CDR3 length equals 13 residues. V was trimmed by 7 bases and J by 10 bases, leaving 14 bases between them. The germline gives CDR1 MNHNY, CDR2 SVGAGI (reference sequence).

This chain connects TRBV5-1 to TRBJ2-1; 8 bases align to TRBD2. CDR3 length: 15 amino acids. The germline gives CDR1 SGHRS, CDR2 YFSETQ. The ends lost 4 bases at V and 9 bases at J; junction bases unmatched: 12. CDR3 sequence: CASSPGAGARGEQFF. For the CDR3, the DNA is TGCGCCAGCAGCCCGGGAGCGGGAGCAAGGGGTGAGCAGTTCTTC. The complete variable domain, with remaining parts taken from reference TRBV5-1 and TRBJ2-1, reads KAGVTQTPRYLIKTRGQQVTLSCSPISGHRSVSWYQQTPGQGLQFLFEYFSETQRNKGNFPGRFSGRQFSNSRSEMNVSTLELGDSALYLCASSPGAGARGEQFFGPGTRLTVL.

The J gene is TRBJ1-6, the V gene TRBV9; no clear D gene. The CDR3 totals 14 residues. V lost 3 bases and J 14 bases, leaving 18 bases between the germline ends. CDR1 and CDR2 from the germline V gene are SGDLS and YYNGEE. The CDR3 loop reads CASSATGKNSALHF. The CDR3 DNA reads TGTGCCAGCAGCGCCACGGGGAAGAATTCGGCCCTCCACTTT.